This T cell receptor beta chain was captured in a study of cytomegalovirus exposure and HLA in healthy donors. Primers for the PCR totalled 60 Vbeta and 13 Jbeta. Assay used: immunoSEQ multiplex PCR; TCRdb lists only in-frame clones, some missing. The repertoire holds 50,000 to 65,000 clones, with 72% as singletons. Per germline, CDR1 SGHTA and CDR2 FQGNSA. V was trimmed by 2 bases and J by 8 bases, leaving 10 bases between them. The CDR3 runs to 13 residues. The sequence came from a woman between 45 and 65 years old in good health and CMV-seropositive. This chain joins TRBV7-2 and TRBJ1-3; D not resolved. The specimen sequenced was PBMCs. CDR3 in amino acids: CASSLQIRDTIYF. CDR3 DNA: TGTGCCAGCAGCTTACAAATTAGAGACACCATATATTTT.